A single sample is the source of the 28 T cell receptor beta chains below, sequenced in a study of blood T cell repertoires in COVID-19. The table came from immunoSEQ multiplex PCR; TCRdb's copy has only in-frame clones and leaves some out. The profile shows approximately 90,000 clones, 84% of them singletons. Sequencing was done on a sample of peripheral blood. All receptors come from a man aged 60-69 years with acute or convalescent COVID-19.

The genes are TRBV28 and TRBJ1-4, with D perhaps TRBD1 (6 bases). The CDR3 totals 15 residues. Germline V gives CDR1 MDHEN, CDR2 SYDVKM. Trimming stripped 6 bases from V and 0 bases from J, with 11 bases between. The CDR3 is CASRTGPATNEKLFF. CDR3 sequence (DNA): TGTGCCAGCAGGACAGGCCCTGCAACTAATGAAAAACTGTTTTTT.

The chain carries TRBV7-9 and TRBJ1-6; tentative D call: TRBD1 (6 bases). Trimming took 5 bases from V and 1 from J, leaving 12 bases between them. This CDR3 is built from 16 residues. Per germline, CDR1 SEHNR and CDR2 FQNEAQ (reference sequence). CDR3 nucleotides: TGTGCCAGCAGCGAACAGGGTTGGTCCTATAATTCACCCCTCCACTTT. It specifies CASSEQGWSYNSPLHF.

The chain is built from TRBV18 and TRBJ2-2; D call uncertain. This CDR3 is built from 13 residues. V was clipped by 6 bases and J by 5 bases, with 10 bases between them. CDR1 is KGHSH, CDR2 LQKENI, per germline. The DNA for the CDR3 is TGTGCCAGCTCCCCAGATACTACCGGGGAGCTGTTTTTT. Translating it yields CASSPDTTGELFF.

The J gene is TRBJ2-3, the V gene TRBV7-2; possible D gene TRBD2, 5 bases. V lost 0 bases, J lost 5 bases, and 24 bases lay in between. CDR1 and CDR2 from the germline V gene are SGHTA and FQGNSA. The CDR3 consists of 19 residues. DNA for the CDR3: TGTGCCAGCAGCTTAGCGCGACTGAGCCCCCGGGGTCGGGGAGATACGCAGTATTTT. Translation: CASSLARLSPRGRGDTQYF.

V usage is TRBV15 and J usage is TRBJ2-3; no clear D gene. The CDR3 is made up of 14 amino acids. Germline loops: CDR1 LNHNV, CDR2 YYDKDF (reference sequence). Trimming pared 1 base from V and 4 bases from J, leaving 9 bases between. In DNA form, the CDR3 reads TGTGCCACCAGCAGAGTGGCGGCCCCAGATACGCAGTATTTT. It is translated as CATSRVAAPDTQYF.

The chain combines TRBV7-9 with TRBJ1-2, with D perhaps matching TRBD1 (6 bases). CDR1 is SEHNR, CDR2 FQNEAQ, per germline (reference sequence). Trimming shortened V by 3 bases and J by 3 bases, and 14 bases separated the two germline ends. The CDR3 consists of 15 residues. The CDR3 DNA reads as TGTGCCAGCAGCTTTATCGACAGGTTTCACTATGGCTACACCTTC. Translating it yields CASSFIDRFHYGYTF.

This chain joins TRBV7-2 and TRBJ2-1, with 9 bases lining up with TRBD1. CDR3 length: 15 amino acids. V shed 5 bases and J 6 bases; nucleotides not matched to a gene: 8. Looked up from germline, CDR1 is SGHTA and CDR2 is FQGNSA. The CDR3 DNA reads TGTGCCAGCAGCCCGCAGGGACAGGGACCCAATGAGCAGTTCTTC. The encoded protein is CASSPQGQGPNEQFF.

The J gene is TRBJ1-1, the V gene TRBV6-6, with 8 bases that match TRBD1. Germline V gene data show CDR1 as MNHNY and CDR2 as SVGAGI (reference sequence). The V gene end was trimmed by 6 bases and the J gene end by 0 bases; junction bases not matched to a gene: 15. CDR3 length: 18 amino acids. The CDR3: CASSRFRGQGAMNTEAFF. The CDR3 nucleotides are TGTGCCAGCAGCCGATTCCGAGGACAGGGTGCCATGAACACTGAAGCTTTCTTT.

The chain combines TRBV4-2 with TRBJ2-7, with 9 bases matching TRBD2. The CDR3 has 17 amino acids. CDR1 is LGHNA and CDR2 is YNFKEQ in the germline V gene. V was pared by 0 bases and J by 9 bases, with 15 bases of the junction left unmatched. Written as DNA, the CDR3 is TGTGCCAGCAGCCAAGACCTCCTTAGCGGGGGTCGACGGGGGCAGTACTTC. Its protein product is CASSQDLLSGGRRGQYF.

This chain joins TRBV5-1 and TRBJ1-5, with D perhaps TRBD1 (6 bases). Germline V CDR1 and CDR2: SGHRS, YFSETQ. This CDR3 has 16 amino acids. The germline V and J ends were trimmed by 2 bases and 0 bases, with 12 bases remaining between them. CDR3 residues: CASSLGDTNSNQPQHF. CDR3 coding DNA: TGCGCCAGCAGCTTAGGGGACACCAATAGCAATCAGCCCCAGCATTTT.

This clone occurred a few times. The chain combines TRBV7-2 with TRBJ1-5, with 8 bases matching TRBD1. Looked up from germline, CDR1 is SGHTA and CDR2 is FQGNSA. The V gene end was trimmed by 1 base and the J gene end by 6 bases; junction bases not matched to a gene: 8. The CDR3 totals 16 residues. This chain's CDR3 is CASSLGGQGIGQPQHF. DNA of the CDR3: TGTGCCAGCAGCTTAGGAGGACAGGGTATAGGTCAGCCCCAGCATTTT.

The V and J genes are TRBV3-1 (or the pseudogene TRBV3-2) and TRBJ2-1, with 13 bases matching TRBD2. Germline assignment: CDR1 LGHDT and CDR2 YNNKEL (reference sequence). The CDR3 runs 17 residues. V lost 1 base, J lost 7 bases, and 7 bases stayed unmatched. CDR3 coding DNA: TGTGCCAGCAGCCAAGTGACTAGCGGGGGGCCGTGGAATGAGCAGTTCTTC. Translated: CASSQVTSGGPWNEQFF.

The CDR3 reads CASVRGGRAEKLFF. In DNA form, the CDR3 reads TGTGCCAGCGTTAGGGGGGGTAGAGCGGAAAAACTGTTTTTT. J is TRBJ1-4 and V is TRBV6-6, with D perhaps TRBD1 (6 bases). The CDR3 runs to 14 residues. V was trimmed by 8 bases and J by 8 bases, leaving 18 bases between them. Germline V gene sequence: CDR1 MNHNY, CDR2 SVGAGI (reference sequence).

This chain links TRBV28 with TRBJ2-3, with D perhaps TRBD2 (6 bases). This CDR3 is 15 amino acids long. V lost 9 bases, J lost 4 bases, and 20 bases lay in between. Germline V gene data show CDR1 as MDHEN and CDR2 as SYDVKM. The CDR3 region is CASPPSQGGPDTQYF. The CDR3 DNA is TGTGCCAGTCCTCCTTCCCAGGGAGGCCCAGATACGCAGTATTTT.

This chain links TRBV7-6 with TRBJ2-5; 11 bases agree with TRBD2. CDR3 length: 15 amino acids. Germline values: CDR1 SGHVS, CDR2 FNYEAQ. With 5 bases clipped from V and 2 bases from J, the junction kept 4 bases outside the gene matches. CDR3: CASSRRTSGQETQYF. The CDR3 DNA reads TGTGCCAGCAGCCGTCGGACTAGCGGGCAAGAGACCCAGTACTTC.

The rearrangement joins TRBV29-1 to TRBJ1-4, with D perhaps TRBD1 (5 bases). The ends were cut back, 6 bases at V and 7 bases at J, with 12 bases in the middle. This CDR3 has 12 amino acids. CDR1 is SQVTM and CDR2 is ANQGSEA in the germline V gene. The CDR3 nucleotides read TGCAGCGTCGGACGTAGGGGTGAAAAACTGTTTTTT. It is translated as CSVGRRGEKLFF.

This clone was observed once. V usage is TRBV10-2 and J usage is TRBJ2-3; 7 bases are a match to TRBD2. CDR1 is WSHSY and CDR2 is SAAADI in the germline V gene. The CDR3 consists of 13 residues. Trimming took 0 bases from V and 11 from J; bases not matched to a gene: 5. For the CDR3, the DNA is TGCGCCAGCAGTGAGTCTATTGCGGGGGAGCAGTATTTT. It is translated as CASSESIAGEQYF.

The chain uses TRBV5-1 and TRBJ2-3; a possible D gene is TRBD1 (6 bases). V was pared by 3 bases and J by 3 bases, with 14 bases between. CDR1 is SGHRS and CDR2 is YFSETQ in the germline V gene. CDR3 length: 15 amino acids. In DNA form, the CDR3 reads TGCGCCAGCAGCTCGCTACAGGGTAGGACAGATACGCAGTATTTT. This codes for CASSSLQGRTDTQYF.

The V gene is TRBV6-6, the J gene TRBJ1-5; D gene uncertain. V was shortened by 0 bases and J by 4 bases, with 7 bases between the two germline ends. The germline CDR1 and CDR2 sequences are MNHNY and SVGAGI (reference sequence). This CDR3 has 14 amino acids. This CDR3 is CASSYSRANQPQHF. CDR3 bases: TGTGCCAGCAGTTACTCGAGAGCAAATCAGCCCCAGCATTTT.

This rearrangement joins TRBV28 to TRBJ1-5; D gene ambiguous. The CDR3 has 15 amino acids. Germline CDR1 reads MDHEN; CDR2 reads SYDVKM. The CDR3 region has the DNA TGTGCTACCCTCGGCGCTGCCAGGATCAATCAGCCCCAGCATTTT. Protein sequence: CATLGAARINQPQHF.

The chain is built from TRBV15 and TRBJ1-4; tentative D call: TRBD1 (6 bases). Germline CDR1 is LNHNV and CDR2 is YYDKDF (reference sequence). The V end lost 9 bases, the J end lost 3 bases, and 11 bases lay between the germline ends. The CDR3 has 13 residues. The CDR3 DNA sequence: TGTGCCACGAACAGGGTTGCTAATGAAAAACTGTTTTTT. Protein sequence: CATNRVANEKLFF.

The chain has TRBV10-3 and TRBJ1-4; perhaps TRBD1 as D (5 bases). This CDR3 has 15 residues. V was clipped by 6 bases and J by 4 bases, with 15 bases between them. CDR1 is ENHRY, CDR2 SYGVKD, per germline. CDR3 bases: TGTGCCATCAGCTCCTCGTCGGGGGTTAATGAAAAACTGTTTTTT. This codes for CAISSSSGVNEKLFF.

The V gene is TRBV29-1, the J gene TRBJ2-1; TRBD2 matches at 13 bases. This CDR3 has 14 residues. Germline-derived CDR1 and CDR2 are SQVTM and ANQGSEA. The V gene end was trimmed by 8 bases and the J gene end by 7 bases; junction bases not matched to a gene: 8. The CDR3 reads CSSILAGGANEQFF. DNA for the CDR3: TGCAGCTCAATACTAGCGGGGGGGGCAAATGAGCAGTTCTTC.

The chain uses TRBV7-9 and TRBJ2-7; 8 nucleotides align to TRBD1. This CDR3 contains 15 residues. V gave up 2 bases and J gave up 3 bases; unmatched junction bases: 6. Germline V lookup: CDR1 SEHNR, CDR2 FQNEAQ (reference sequence). The CDR3 DNA reads TGTGCCAGCAGCTTAACCGGGACAGGAAACTACGAGCAGTACTTC. Translation gives CASSLTGTGNYEQYF.

This sequence joins TRBV6-2 or TRBV6-3 and TRBJ2-1; 9 nucleotides agree with TRBD2. Per the germline V gene, CDR1 is MNHEY and CDR2 is SVGEGT. The V segment lost 0 bases and the J segment 0 bases; nucleotides outside the gene matches: 9. The CDR3 runs to 19 residues. Here the CDR3 reads CASSYSTSGGTSSYNEQFF. The CDR3 DNA reads as TGTGCCAGCAGTTACTCGACCAGCGGGGGGACTAGCTCCTACAATGAGCAGTTCTTC.

This clone was detected once. The CDR3 DNA is TGTGCCACCAGTGACAGTGGACAGGCCCAGCAGTTCTTC. Translating it yields CATSDSGQAQQFF. The V and J genes are TRBV24-1 and TRBJ2-1; TRBD1 matches 7 bases. Germline V gene lookup returns CDR1 KGHDR and CDR2 SFDVKD. The V and J ends lost 4 bases and 11 bases, in that order; junction bases with no gene match: 7. The CDR3 runs to 13 residues.

This clone was detected a few times. The chain employs TRBV29-1 and TRBJ1-2; TRBD1 agrees at 8 bases. The V and J ends lost 7 bases and 4 bases, in that order; junction bases with no gene match: 14. The length of the CDR3 is 15 residues. The V gene's germline CDR1 is SQVTM and CDR2 ANQGSEA. As DNA, the CDR3 is TGCAGCGCCGGACAGGGACTCACGGCCTTCTATGGCTACACCTTC. Translated, it gives CSAGQGLTAFYGYTF.

The V call is TRBV3-1 (or the pseudogene TRBV3-2), the J call TRBJ2-1, with a possible D match to TRBD1 (5 bases). V was clipped by 7 bases and J by 5 bases, with 12 bases between them. This CDR3 spans 13 amino acids. Germline CDR1 reads LGHDT; CDR2 reads YNNKEL (reference sequence). The CDR3 is CASNWGGHNEQFF. The CDR3 DNA sequence: TGTGCCAGCAATTGGGGCGGCCACAATGAGCAGTTCTTC.